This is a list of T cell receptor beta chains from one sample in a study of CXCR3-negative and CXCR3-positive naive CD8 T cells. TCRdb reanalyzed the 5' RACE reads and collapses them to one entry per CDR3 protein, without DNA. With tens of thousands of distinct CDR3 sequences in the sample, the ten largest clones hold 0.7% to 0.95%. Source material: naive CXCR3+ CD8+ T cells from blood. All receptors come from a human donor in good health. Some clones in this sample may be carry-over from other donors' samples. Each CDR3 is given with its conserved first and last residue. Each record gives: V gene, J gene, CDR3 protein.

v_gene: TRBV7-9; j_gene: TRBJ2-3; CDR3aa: CASSRLSTDTQYF
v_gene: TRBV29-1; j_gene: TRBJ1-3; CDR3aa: CSVEASGNTIYF
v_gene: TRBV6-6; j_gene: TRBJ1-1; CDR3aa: CASSPTVEGTEAFF
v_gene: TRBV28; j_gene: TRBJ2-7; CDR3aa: CASSFPETGTYEQYF
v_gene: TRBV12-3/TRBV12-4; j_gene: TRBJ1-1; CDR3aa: CASEGLFSEAFF
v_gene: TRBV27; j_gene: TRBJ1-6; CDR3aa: CASSWNLESPLHF
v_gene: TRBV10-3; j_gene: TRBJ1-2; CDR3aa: CAIMTSGTNYGYTF
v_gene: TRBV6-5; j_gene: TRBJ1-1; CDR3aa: CASSPGGTEAFF
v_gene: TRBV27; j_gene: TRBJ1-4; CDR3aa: CATREGEKLFF
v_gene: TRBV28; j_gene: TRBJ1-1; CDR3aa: CASTRRGQLEAFF
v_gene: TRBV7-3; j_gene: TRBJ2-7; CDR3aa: CASTLPVGTSYEQYF
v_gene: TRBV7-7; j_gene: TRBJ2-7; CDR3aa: CASSESVGGYEQYF
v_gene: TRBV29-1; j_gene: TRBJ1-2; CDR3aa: CSVYGTGDYGYTF
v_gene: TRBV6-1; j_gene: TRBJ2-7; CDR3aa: CASSEVDNYEQYF
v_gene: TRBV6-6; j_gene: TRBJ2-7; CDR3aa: CASSQDRDEQYF
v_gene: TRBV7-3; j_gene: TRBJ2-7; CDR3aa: CASSRPRGDSMDEQYF
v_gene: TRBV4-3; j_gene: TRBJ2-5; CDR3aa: CASSQGLAEQETQYF
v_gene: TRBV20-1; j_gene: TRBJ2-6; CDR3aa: CSASSAGFLSGANVLTF
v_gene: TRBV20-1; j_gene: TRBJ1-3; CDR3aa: CSAPSDSSSGNTIYF
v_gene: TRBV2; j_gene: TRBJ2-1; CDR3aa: CASTWDRGYNEQFF
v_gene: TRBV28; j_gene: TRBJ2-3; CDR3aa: CASSWDSSTDTQYF
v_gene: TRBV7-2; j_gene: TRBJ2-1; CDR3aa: CASSLPLVYNEQFF
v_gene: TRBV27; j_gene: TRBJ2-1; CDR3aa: CASSLYPTGIHEQFF
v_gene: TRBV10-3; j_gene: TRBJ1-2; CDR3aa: CAISALSTLSSGILTYGYTF